These T cell receptor beta chains were read from a single sample in a study of early T cells in non-severe SARS-CoV-2 infection. TCRdb independently ran MiXCR on the 5' RACE reads; one entry per CDR3 protein. The sample contains tens of thousands of distinct CDR3 sequences, roughly 9% of which appear only once. Specimen: whole blood. All receptors come from an adult who was a healthcare worker with PCR-confirmed SARS-CoV-2 infection or an uninfected control (not recorded which). Both conserved end residues are part of each CDR3. The order of the fields is clone size, V gene, J gene, D gene, CDR3 DNA, CDR3 protein. A D gene is named only where the DNA matches it firmly. A row's size may be missing; if present it is once, few, many or a size class.

>many|TRBV4-1|TRBJ1-5|NA
TGCGCCAGCAGCCAAGATGCGGGAATAAGGGTAAGGGCTAGCAATCAGCCCCAGCATTTT
CASSQDAGIRVRASNQPQHF
>medium-sized|TRBV5-8|TRBJ2-3|TRBD2
TGTGCCAGCAGCTTGGGGATTAGCGGGGCAGATACGCAGTATTTT
CASSLGISGADTQYF
>NA|TRBV2|TRBJ2-3|NA
TGTGCCAGCAGTCCGAGGAAGGAGGCTCCGGGTAAACCGACAGATACGCAGTATTTT
CASSPRKEAPGKPTDTQYF
>many|TRBV12-3/TRBV12-4|TRBJ2-7|NA
TGTGCCAGCAGTTTAGGGGGTCCCCCGGGGCAGTACTTC
CASSLGGPPGQYF
>NA|TRBV10-3|TRBJ1-5|NA
TGTGCCATCAGTGGAGAAGATCAGCCCCAGCATTTT
CAISGEDQPQHF
>NA|TRBV3-1|TRBJ2-4|TRBD2
TGTGCCAGCAGCCAAGATACTAGCGGAAAACCAAACATTCAGTACTTC
CASSQDTSGKPNIQYF
>many|TRBV7-9|TRBJ2-7|NA
TGTGCCAGCAGCTTAGTCGGGGACTACGAGCAGTACTTC
CASSLVGDYEQYF
>once|TRBV20-1|TRBJ2-5|NA
TGCAGTGGTAACGGGGGTGAAGAGACCCAGTACTTC
CSGNGGEETQYF
>many|TRBV10-2|TRBJ1-6|NA
TGCGCCAGCAGGGACCGTTTGAATTCACCCCTCCACTTT
CASRDRLNSPLHF
>many|TRBV20-1|TRBJ2-5|TRBD1
TGCAGTGCTCCCGACAGGGCCGCTCAAGAGACCCAGTACTTC
CSAPDRAAQETQYF
>many|TRBV27|TRBJ1-4|TRBD1
TGTGCCAGCGGAGCAGGGGGGGAGACTAATGAAAAACTGTTTTTT
CASGAGGETNEKLFF
>NA|TRBV19|TRBJ1-2|NA
TGTGCCAGTAGCGTCCCGGGACGGCTTTCCTATGGCTACACCTTC
CASSVPGRLSYGYTF
>many|TRBV5-6|TRBJ2-1|NA
TGTGCCAGCAGCCCTGGTGGGGGACAGCAGTTCTTC
CASSPGGGQQFF
>many|TRBV5-1|TRBJ2-1|NA
TGCGCCAGCAGCTTCTCAGGGTATAATGAGCAGTTCTTC
CASSFSGYNEQFF
>NA|TRBV5-1|TRBJ2-2|NA
TGCGCCAGCAGCTTGGGACCGCCGACGCCCGGGGAGCTGTTTTTT
CASSLGPPTPGELFF
>many|TRBV7-9|TRBJ1-2|NA
TGTGCCAGCAGCTTTCAACAGGGCAATAACTATGGCTACACCTTC
CASSFQQGNNYGYTF
>few|TRBV7-9|TRBJ2-1|NA
TGTGCCAGCAGCTTAAGGGGGGCTAAGTTCTTC
CASSLRGAKFF
>few|TRBV5-4|TRBJ1-6|NA
TGTGCCAGCAGCTTGGAGTCCTATTCACCCCTCCACTTT
CASSLESYSPLHF
>many|TRBV29-1|TRBJ2-5|NA
TGCAGCGTTGGGGGCCTGGAGACCCAGTACTTC
CSVGGLETQYF
>few|TRBV14|TRBJ2-4|TRBD1
TGTGCCAGCAGCTCGGACAGGGAAGGGAACATTCAGTACTTC
CASSSDREGNIQYF
>NA|TRBV5-1|TRBJ1-2|NA
TGCGCCAGCAGCTCCGGGGCCAGGCTCGGCTACACCTTC
CASSSGARLGYTF
>NA|TRBV6-1|TRBJ1-5|NA
TGTGCCAGCGTGGGGGGAGGGAACAATCAGCCCCAGCATTTT
CASVGGGNNQPQHF
>few|TRBV5-5|TRBJ1-5|NA
TGTGCCAGCAGCCCTATACCCCGGGAGGGGAGTCAGCCCCAGCATTTT
CASSPIPREGSQPQHF
>few|TRBV9|TRBJ2-1|NA
TGTGCCAGCAGCGTAGCCGCGGCCGGTGAGCAGTTCTTC
CASSVAAAGEQFF
>few|TRBV11-2|TRBJ2-3|NA
TGTGCCAGCAGCTCGACCGGGACTCGCACAGATACGCAGTATTTT
CASSSTGTRTDTQYF
>few|TRBV3-1|TRBJ2-3|NA
TGTGCCAGCAGCCAAGATGGGGCCAGGGGGCAGTATTTT
CASSQDGARGQYF
>many|TRBV11-2|TRBJ2-7|TRBD1
TGTGCCAGCAGCTTGGCGTTGGGACAGGGAAACTACGAGCAGTACTTC
CASSLALGQGNYEQYF
>many|TRBV27|TRBJ1-5|NA
TGTGCCAGCAGTTTCGGAGGAAATCAGCCCCAGCATTTT
CASSFGGNQPQHF
>few|TRBV20-1|TRBJ2-1|TRBD2
TGCAGTGCTAAAACTAGCGGGGGGCGTTACAATGAGCAGTTCTTC
CSAKTSGGRYNEQFF